This T cell receptor beta chain was observed in a study of T cell changes during pregnancy in multiple sclerosis. Trimming took 4 bases from V and 2 from J, leaving 17 bases between them. The CDR3 runs to 16 residues. The germline CDR1 and CDR2 sequences are MGHRA and YSYEKL. Assay used: immunoSEQ multiplex PCR; TCRdb lists only in-frame clones, some missing. Among around 61,000 clones, around 91% were seen once, and the ten largest hold less than 1.5%. The TCR was taken from a female donor in good health, enrolled as a control in a pregnancy study. Source: peripheral blood, taken in the third trimester of pregnancy. The gene calls are TRBV4-1 and TRBJ1-2; D is unresolved. CDR3 sequence (DNA): TGCGCCAGCAGCCCACCCTCAATGGGAGGAAACTATGGCTACACCTTC. It is translated as CASSPPSMGGNYGYTF.